The rows below give T cell receptor beta chains drawn from one sample of a study of Graves' ophthalmopathy and Graves' hyperthyroidism. Each CDR3 protein is one row after TCRdb ran MiXCR on the multiplex PCR reads. The table records 350,000 to 400,000 distinct CDR3 sequences, approximately 15% of them present only once. The sequencing sample was made of peripheral blood. All receptors derive from a woman aged 18-29 years with stable Graves' hyperthyroidism. Each CDR3 is given with its conserved first and last residue. A D gene is named only where the DNA matches it firmly. Some rows mark clone size as missing; the rest say once, few, many or name a class of expanded clone.

CDR3aa: CASSPLSNRTQYF
CDR3nt: TGTGCCAGCAGTCCCCTGTCAAACCGGACCCAGTACTTC
v_gene: TRBV14
j_gene: TRBJ2-5
d_gene: .
abundance: few
len: 13

CDR3aa: CASSLSGLAGFTQYF
CDR3nt: TGTGCCAGCAGTTTATCCGGACTAGCGGGCTTCACCCAGTACTTC
v_gene: TRBV27
j_gene: TRBJ2-5
d_gene: TRBD2
abundance: few
len: 15

CDR3aa: CATRQGSGELFF
CDR3nt: TGTGCCACCAGACAGGGGTCCGGGGAGCTGTTTTTT
v_gene: TRBV24-1
j_gene: TRBJ2-2
d_gene: TRBD1
abundance: many
len: 12

CDR3aa: CASSRLMETQYF
CDR3nt: TGTGCCAGCTCACGATTAATGGAGACCCAGTACTTC
v_gene: TRBV18
j_gene: TRBJ2-5
d_gene: .
abundance: many
len: 12

CDR3aa: CASSSWDRVRNYGYTF
CDR3nt: TGTGCCAGCAGCTCTTGGGACAGGGTGAGGAACTATGGCTACACCTTC
v_gene: TRBV5-5
j_gene: TRBJ1-2
d_gene: TRBD1
abundance: .
len: 16

CDR3aa: CASSLDYGELFF
CDR3nt: TGTGCCAGCAGCCTCGACTACGGGGAGCTGTTTTTT
v_gene: TRBV12-3/TRBV12-4
j_gene: TRBJ2-2
d_gene: .
abundance: many
len: 12

CDR3aa: CASSPRGDRVNTEAFF
CDR3nt: TGTGCCAGCAGCCCTAGAGGGGACAGGGTGAACACTGAAGCTTTCTTT
v_gene: TRBV11-2
j_gene: TRBJ1-1
d_gene: TRBD1
abundance: .
len: 16

CDR3aa: CATTQGAHTGELFF
CDR3nt: TGTGCCACCACACAGGGGGCGCATACCGGGGAGCTGTTTTTT
v_gene: TRBV6-2/TRBV6-3
j_gene: TRBJ2-2
d_gene: TRBD1
abundance: many
len: 14

CDR3aa: CASSSSLLSIQYF
CDR3nt: TGTGCCAGCAGCTCCTCCCTTCTGAGCATTCAGTACTTC
v_gene: TRBV11-3
j_gene: TRBJ2-4
d_gene: .
abundance: few
len: 13

CDR3aa: CASRRDRSSGANVLTF
CDR3nt: TGTGCCAGCAGGCGGGACCGGAGCTCTGGGGCCAACGTCCTGACTTTC
v_gene: TRBV11-2
j_gene: TRBJ2-6
d_gene: .
abundance: many
len: 16

CDR3aa: CASRGLHSNQPQHF
CDR3nt: TGTGCCAGCCGGGGTCTCCATAGCAATCAGCCCCAGCATTTT
v_gene: TRBV12-3/TRBV12-4
j_gene: TRBJ1-5
d_gene: .
abundance: few
len: 14

CDR3aa: CASSGEGTEAFF
CDR3nt: TGTGCCAGCAGCGGGGAGGGCACTGAAGCTTTCTTT
v_gene: TRBV11-3
j_gene: TRBJ1-1
d_gene: .
abundance: many
len: 12

CDR3aa: CSASYRSENIQYF
CDR3nt: TGCAGTGCTAGCTACAGAAGTGAAAACATTCAGTACTTC
v_gene: TRBV20-1
j_gene: TRBJ2-4
d_gene: .
abundance: many
len: 13

CDR3aa: CASSLYFGGPAYEQYF
CDR3nt: TGCGCCAGCAGCTTGTATTTTGGGGGCCCAGCCTACGAGCAGTACTTC
v_gene: TRBV5-1
j_gene: TRBJ2-7
d_gene: .
abundance: many
len: 16

CDR3aa: CASSLSGGASGELFF
CDR3nt: TGTGCCAGCAGCCTAAGCGGGGGGGCTTCCGGGGAGCTGTTTTTT
v_gene: TRBV2
j_gene: TRBJ2-2
d_gene: TRBD2
abundance: many
len: 15

CDR3aa: CASRLGREPQHF
CDR3nt: TGTGCCAGTAGACTAGGCCGAGAGCCCCAGCATTTT
v_gene: TRBV19
j_gene: TRBJ1-5
d_gene: .
abundance: .
len: 12

CDR3aa: CASSSPGQGTYEQYF
CDR3nt: TGTGCCAGCAGTTCCCCGGGACAGGGGACCTACGAGCAGTACTTC
v_gene: TRBV12-3/TRBV12-4
j_gene: TRBJ2-7
d_gene: TRBD1
abundance: many
len: 15

CDR3aa: CASSFMTAVGNTIYF
CDR3nt: TGTGCCAGCAGCTTTATGACCGCTGTTGGAAACACCATATATTTT
v_gene: TRBV5-6
j_gene: TRBJ1-3
d_gene: .
abundance: few
len: 15

CDR3aa: CASSESDFTGELFF
CDR3nt: TGTGCCAGCAGTGAATCGGACTTCACCGGGGAGCTGTTTTTT
v_gene: TRBV6-1
j_gene: TRBJ2-2
d_gene: .
abundance: many
len: 14

CDR3aa: CASRAGQSFYEQYF
CDR3nt: TGTGCCAGCAGAGCCGGACAGTCTTTTTACGAGCAGTACTTC
v_gene: TRBV12-3/TRBV12-4
j_gene: TRBJ2-7
d_gene: .
abundance: many
len: 14

CDR3aa: CSASTGGSTEAFF
CDR3nt: TGCAGTGCATCAACAGGGGGGAGCACTGAAGCTTTCTTT
v_gene: TRBV20-1
j_gene: TRBJ1-1
d_gene: TRBD1
abundance: .
len: 13

CDR3aa: CATSRRPGQIQNQPQHF
CDR3nt: TGTGCCACCAGCAGACGACCCGGACAGATCCAAAATCAGCCCCAGCATTTT
v_gene: TRBV15
j_gene: TRBJ1-5
d_gene: .
abundance: many
len: 17

CDR3aa: CAGGQGYEQYF
CDR3nt: TGTGCCGGTGGACAGGGCTACGAGCAGTACTTC
v_gene: TRBV10-3
j_gene: TRBJ2-7
d_gene: TRBD1
abundance: .
len: 11

CDR3aa: CASSYSTVGEQYF
CDR3nt: TGTGCCAGCAGTTACTCGACTGTTGGCGAGCAGTACTTC
v_gene: TRBV6-5
j_gene: TRBJ2-7
d_gene: .
abundance: many
len: 13

CDR3aa: CASSYSPGAEYEQYF
CDR3nt: TGTGCCAGCAGTTACAGCCCGGGGGCAGAATACGAGCAGTACTTC
v_gene: TRBV6-5
j_gene: TRBJ2-7
d_gene: .
abundance: .
len: 15

CDR3aa: CSARDLGLNTEAFF
CDR3nt: TGCAGTGCTAGAGATCTGGGTCTGAACACTGAAGCTTTCTTT
v_gene: TRBV20-1
j_gene: TRBJ1-1
d_gene: .
abundance: many
len: 14

CDR3aa: CSARERVPGTGGRYSNQPQHF
CDR3nt: TGCAGTGCTCGAGAAAGAGTACCCGGGACAGGGGGGAGATATAGCAATCAGCCCCAGCATTTT
v_gene: TRBV20-1
j_gene: TRBJ1-5
d_gene: TRBD1
abundance: many
len: 21

CDR3aa: CASSPTQGLVPGELFF
CDR3nt: TGTGCCAGCAGCCCAACACAGGGACTAGTTCCCGGGGAGCTGTTTTTT
v_gene: TRBV27
j_gene: TRBJ2-2
d_gene: TRBD2
abundance: many
len: 16

CDR3aa: CASSTLDRGPKYF
CDR3nt: TGTGCCAGCAGCACACTGGACAGAGGGCCGAAGTACTTC
v_gene: TRBV7-2
j_gene: TRBJ2-7
d_gene: .
abundance: .
len: 13

CDR3aa: CASSRRDRGGETQYF
CDR3nt: TGTGCCAGCAGCCGCAGGGACAGGGGAGGAGAGACCCAGTACTTC
v_gene: TRBV7-2
j_gene: TRBJ2-5
d_gene: TRBD1
abundance: .
len: 15

CDR3aa: CASSDKPWDRGGGYTF
CDR3nt: TGTGCCAGCAGTGATAAACCGTGGGACAGGGGGGGAGGCTACACCTTC
v_gene: TRBV6-1
j_gene: TRBJ1-2
d_gene: TRBD1
abundance: .
len: 16

CDR3aa: CAISEAPGTGGKTNYGYTF
CDR3nt: TGTGCCATCAGTGAAGCTCCTGGGACAGGGGGCAAGACTAACTATGGCTACACCTTC
v_gene: TRBV10-3
j_gene: TRBJ1-2
d_gene: TRBD1
abundance: many
len: 19

CDR3aa: CASSFLTLEGVTEAFF
CDR3nt: TGTGCCAGCAGTTTCTTGACGCTGGAAGGGGTCACTGAAGCTTTCTTT
v_gene: TRBV12-3/TRBV12-4
j_gene: TRBJ1-1
d_gene: .
abundance: .
len: 16

CDR3aa: CASSLDREDYGYTF
CDR3nt: TGTGCCAGCAGCTTAGACAGGGAGGACTATGGCTACACCTTC
v_gene: TRBV5-4
j_gene: TRBJ1-2
d_gene: TRBD1
abundance: many
len: 14

CDR3aa: CSARDRAGGSNTGELFF
CDR3nt: TGCAGTGCTAGAGATAGGGCGGGGGGATCGAACACCGGGGAGCTGTTTTTT
v_gene: TRBV20-1
j_gene: TRBJ2-2
d_gene: TRBD2
abundance: .
len: 17

CDR3aa: CASSPLGRGRELFF
CDR3nt: TGTGCCAGCAGCCCCTTGGGGCGCGGCCGGGAGCTGTTTTTT
v_gene: TRBV12-3/TRBV12-4
j_gene: TRBJ2-2
d_gene: .
abundance: many
len: 14

CDR3aa: CSARFSGGPSYEQYF
CDR3nt: TGCAGTGCTAGGTTCAGCGGGGGGCCCTCCTACGAGCAGTACTTC
v_gene: TRBV20-1
j_gene: TRBJ2-7
d_gene: TRBD2
abundance: many
len: 15

CDR3aa: CASSRGQGYYGYTF
CDR3nt: TGTGCCAGCAGCCGAGGACAGGGCTACTATGGCTACACCTTC
v_gene: TRBV14
j_gene: TRBJ1-2
d_gene: TRBD1
abundance: many
len: 14

CDR3aa: CASSVTSVGTQYF
CDR3nt: TGTGCCAGCAGCGTCACTAGCGTGGGGACCCAGTACTTC
v_gene: TRBV9
j_gene: TRBJ2-5
d_gene: TRBD2
abundance: few
len: 13

CDR3aa: CASSYGRGNYGYTF
CDR3nt: TGTGCCAGCAGTTACGGCAGGGGTAACTATGGCTACACCTTC
v_gene: TRBV12-3/TRBV12-4
j_gene: TRBJ1-2
d_gene: .
abundance: many
len: 14

CDR3aa: CASIEGGSGNTIYF
CDR3nt: TGTGCCAGCATTGAGGGGGGGTCTGGAAACACCATATATTTT
v_gene: TRBV2
j_gene: TRBJ1-3
d_gene: .
abundance: many
len: 14

CDR3aa: CASSQVEMGSNQPQHF
CDR3nt: TGCGCCAGCAGCCAAGTTGAGATGGGAAGCAATCAGCCCCAGCATTTT
v_gene: TRBV4-1
j_gene: TRBJ1-5
d_gene: .
abundance: many
len: 16

CDR3aa: CASSQGMNYEQYF
CDR3nt: TGTGCCAGCAGCCAAGGCATGAACTACGAGCAGTACTTC
v_gene: TRBV7-8
j_gene: TRBJ2-7
d_gene: .
abundance: .
len: 13

CDR3aa: CASSEAGQGIYGYTF
CDR3nt: TGTGCCAGCAGTGAAGCCGGACAGGGAATATATGGCTACACCTTC
v_gene: TRBV2
j_gene: TRBJ1-2
d_gene: TRBD1
abundance: many
len: 15

CDR3aa: CASRLTGGAGFGNIKYF
CDR3nt: TGTGCCAGCAGGTTAACAGGGGGCGCGGGATTTGGAAACATTAAGTACTTC
v_gene: TRBV12-3/TRBV12-4
j_gene: TRBJ2-4
d_gene: TRBD1
abundance: few
len: 17

CDR3aa: CASSGSEQYF
CDR3nt: TGTGCCAGCAGTGGTAGCGAGCAGTACTTC
v_gene: TRBV2
j_gene: TRBJ2-7
d_gene: .
abundance: many
len: 10

CDR3aa: CASSVDRPGSDEQYF
CDR3nt: TGTGCCAGCAGCGTCGACAGGCCGGGCTCGGACGAGCAGTACTTC
v_gene: TRBV7-9
j_gene: TRBJ2-7
d_gene: .
abundance: many
len: 15

CDR3aa: CASSYGGGGTEAFF
CDR3nt: TGTGCCAGCAGTTACGGGGGAGGAGGGACTGAAGCTTTCTTT
v_gene: TRBV6-5
j_gene: TRBJ1-1
d_gene: .
abundance: once
len: 14

CDR3aa: CAISESLNTEAFF
CDR3nt: TGTGCCATCAGTGAATCTTTGAACACTGAAGCTTTCTTT
v_gene: TRBV10-3
j_gene: TRBJ1-1
d_gene: .
abundance: many
len: 13

CDR3aa: CASSSEPGTVKLETQYF
CDR3nt: TGTGCCAGCAGTTCTGAACCCGGGACAGTCAAGTTGGAGACCCAGTACTTC
v_gene: TRBV11-3
j_gene: TRBJ2-5
d_gene: TRBD1
abundance: many
len: 17

CDR3aa: CASSFTTAETQYF
CDR3nt: TGTGCCAGCAGTTTTACCACGGCGGAGACCCAGTACTTC
v_gene: TRBV12-3/TRBV12-4
j_gene: TRBJ2-5
d_gene: .
abundance: many
len: 13

CDR3aa: CASSQASPYEQYF
CDR3nt: TGTGCCAGCAGCCAAGCCTCGCCCTACGAGCAGTACTTC
v_gene: TRBV14
j_gene: TRBJ2-7
d_gene: .
abundance: once
len: 13

CDR3aa: CASGDGNYGYTF
CDR3nt: TGTGCCAGCGGGGACGGCAACTATGGCTACACCTTC
v_gene: TRBV6-1
j_gene: TRBJ1-2
d_gene: .
abundance: many
len: 12

CDR3aa: CASSERDTGELFF
CDR3nt: TGTGCCAGCAGTGAACGAGACACCGGGGAGCTGTTTTTT
v_gene: TRBV25-1
j_gene: TRBJ2-2
d_gene: .
abundance: .
len: 13

CDR3aa: CASSEYGTFSYSNQPQHF
CDR3nt: TGTGCCAGCAGTGAGTACGGGACATTCTCGTATAGCAATCAGCCCCAGCATTTT
v_gene: TRBV6-1
j_gene: TRBJ1-5
d_gene: .
abundance: .
len: 18

CDR3aa: CASSFSGFYEQYF
CDR3nt: TGTGCCAGCAGCTTTTCGGGTTTCTACGAGCAGTACTTC
v_gene: TRBV11-2
j_gene: TRBJ2-7
d_gene: .
abundance: many
len: 13

CDR3aa: CASSQGEVIAFF
CDR3nt: TGTGCCAGCAGCCAAGGTGAGGTTATCGCTTTCTTT
v_gene: TRBV3-1
j_gene: TRBJ1-1
d_gene: .
abundance: many
len: 12

CDR3aa: CASNLQGAGQPQHF
CDR3nt: TGTGCCAGCAACTTACAGGGGGCGGGCCAGCCCCAGCATTTT
v_gene: TRBV12-3/TRBV12-4
j_gene: TRBJ1-5
d_gene: TRBD1
abundance: .
len: 14

CDR3aa: CASSSTELYEQYF
CDR3nt: TGCGCCAGCAGCTCCACCGAGCTCTACGAGCAGTACTTC
v_gene: TRBV5-1
j_gene: TRBJ2-7
d_gene: .
abundance: many
len: 13

CDR3aa: CASTSGGVVGEQYF
CDR3nt: TGTGCCAGCACAAGCGGGGGGGTAGTCGGCGAGCAGTACTTC
v_gene: TRBV7-9
j_gene: TRBJ2-7
d_gene: TRBD2
abundance: many
len: 14